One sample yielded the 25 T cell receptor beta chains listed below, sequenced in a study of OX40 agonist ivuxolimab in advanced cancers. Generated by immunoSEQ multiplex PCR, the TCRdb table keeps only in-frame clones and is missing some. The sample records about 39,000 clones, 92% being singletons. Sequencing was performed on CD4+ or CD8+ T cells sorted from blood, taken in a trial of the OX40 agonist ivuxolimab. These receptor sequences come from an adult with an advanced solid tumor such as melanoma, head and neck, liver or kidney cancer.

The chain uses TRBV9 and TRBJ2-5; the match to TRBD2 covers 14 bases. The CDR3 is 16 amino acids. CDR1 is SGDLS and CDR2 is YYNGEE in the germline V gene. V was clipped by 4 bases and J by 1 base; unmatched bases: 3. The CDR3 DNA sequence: TGTGCCAGCAGCTCAGGGACTAGCGGGAGCCAAGAGACCCAGTACTTC. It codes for CASSSGTSGSQETQYF.

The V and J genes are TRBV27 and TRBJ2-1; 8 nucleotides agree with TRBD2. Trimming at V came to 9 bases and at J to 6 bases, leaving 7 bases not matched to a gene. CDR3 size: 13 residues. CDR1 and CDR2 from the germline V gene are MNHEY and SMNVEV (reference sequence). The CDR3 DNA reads TGTGCCAGTGTCAGCGGGAGCCTCAATGAGCAGTTCTTC. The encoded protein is CASVSGSLNEQFF.

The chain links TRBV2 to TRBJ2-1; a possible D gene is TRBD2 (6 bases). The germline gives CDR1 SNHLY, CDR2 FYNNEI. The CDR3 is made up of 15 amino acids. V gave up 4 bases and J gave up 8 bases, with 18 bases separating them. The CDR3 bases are TGTGCCAGCAGTGTTCCCCCGGGAGCAGTTGATGAGCAGTTCTTC. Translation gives CASSVPPGAVDEQFF. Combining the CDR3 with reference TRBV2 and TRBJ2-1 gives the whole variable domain EPEVTQTPSHQVTQMGQEVILRCVPISNHLYFYWYRQILGQKVEFLVSFYNNEISEKSEIFDDQFSVERPDGSNFTLKIRSTKLEDSAMYFCASSVPPGAVDEQFFGPGTRLTVL.

This CDR3 is CASSLGDSGPGVLHNEQFF. The CDR3, as DNA: TGTGCCAGCAGCTTAGGAGATAGCGGTCCAGGGGTTCTGCACAATGAGCAGTTCTTC. The gene calls are TRBV7-9 and TRBJ2-1, with D perhaps assigned TRBD1 or TRBD2 (6 bases each). The CDR3 is 19 amino acids. Germline CDR1 is SEHNR and CDR2 is FQNEAQ (reference sequence). V lost 1 base and J lost 5, with 24 bases in between. Variable domain in full (rest from reference TRBV7-9 and TRBJ2-1): DTGVSQNPRHKITKRGQNVTFRCDPISEHNRLYWYRQTLGQGPEFLTYFQNEAQLEKSRLLSDRFSAERPKGSFSTLEIQRTEQGDSAMYLCASSLGDSGPGVLHNEQFFGPGTRLTVL.

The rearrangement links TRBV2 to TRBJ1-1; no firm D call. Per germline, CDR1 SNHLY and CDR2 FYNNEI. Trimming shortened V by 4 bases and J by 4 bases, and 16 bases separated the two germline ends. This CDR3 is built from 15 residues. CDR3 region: CASSGQRKSGTEAFF. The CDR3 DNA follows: TGTGCCAGCAGTGGCCAGCGCAAGTCGGGCACTGAAGCTTTCTTT.

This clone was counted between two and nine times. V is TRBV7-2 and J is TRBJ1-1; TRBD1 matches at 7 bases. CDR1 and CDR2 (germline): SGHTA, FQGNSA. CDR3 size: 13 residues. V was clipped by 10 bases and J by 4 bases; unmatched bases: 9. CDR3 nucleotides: TGTGCCATCCCGAAGCAGGGGGGCACTGAAGCTTTCTTT. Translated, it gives CAIPKQGGTEAFF. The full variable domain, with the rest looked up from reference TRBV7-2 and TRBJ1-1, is GAGVSQSPSNKVTEKGKDVELRCDPISGHTALYWYRQSLGQGLEFLIYFQGNSAPDKSGLPSDRFSAERTGGSVSTLTIQRTQQEDSAVYLCAIPKQGGTEAFFGQGTRLTVV.

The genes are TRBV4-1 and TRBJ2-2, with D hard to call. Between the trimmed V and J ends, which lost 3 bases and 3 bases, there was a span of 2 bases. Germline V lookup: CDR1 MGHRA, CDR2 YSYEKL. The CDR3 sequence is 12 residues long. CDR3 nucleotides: TGCGCCAGCAGCCACTACACCGGGGAGCTGTTTTTT. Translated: CASSHYTGELFF.

The CDR3 is CASTRSDPFEQYF. In DNA, the CDR3 is TGTGCCAGCACCCGTAGCGACCCCTTTGAGCAGTACTTC. The chain carries TRBV11-3 and TRBJ2-7; possibly TRBD2 for D (5 bases). The V and J ends lost 7 bases and 7 bases respectively, with 17 bases between them. The length of the CDR3 is 13 residues. The germline V gene encodes CDR1 SGHNT and CDR2 YENEEA.

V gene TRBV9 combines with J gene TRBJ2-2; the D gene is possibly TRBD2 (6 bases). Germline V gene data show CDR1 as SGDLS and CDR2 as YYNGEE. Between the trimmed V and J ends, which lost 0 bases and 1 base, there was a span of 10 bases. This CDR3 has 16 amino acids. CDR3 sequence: CASSVVGGMNTGELFF. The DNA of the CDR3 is TGTGCCAGCAGCGTAGTTGGGGGGATGAACACCGGGGAGCTGTTTTTT.

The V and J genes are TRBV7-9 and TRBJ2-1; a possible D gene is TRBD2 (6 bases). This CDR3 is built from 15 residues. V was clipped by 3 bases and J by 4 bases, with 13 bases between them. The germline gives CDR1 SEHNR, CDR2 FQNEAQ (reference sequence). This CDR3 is CASSFSRDSYNEQFF. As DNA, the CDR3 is TGTGCCAGCAGCTTTAGTAGGGACTCTTACAATGAGCAGTTCTTC.

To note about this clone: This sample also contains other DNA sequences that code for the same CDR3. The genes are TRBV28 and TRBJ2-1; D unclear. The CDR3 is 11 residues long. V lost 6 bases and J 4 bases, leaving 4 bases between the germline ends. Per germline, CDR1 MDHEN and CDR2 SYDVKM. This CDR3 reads CASRRYNEQFF. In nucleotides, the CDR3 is TGTGCCAGCAGAAGATACAATGAGCAGTTCTTC.

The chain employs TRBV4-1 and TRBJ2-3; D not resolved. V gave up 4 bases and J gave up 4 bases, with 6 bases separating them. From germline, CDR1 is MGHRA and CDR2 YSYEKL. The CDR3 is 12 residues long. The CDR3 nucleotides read TGCGCCAGCAGCCTAAGCGCAGATACGCAGTATTTT. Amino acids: CASSLSADTQYF.

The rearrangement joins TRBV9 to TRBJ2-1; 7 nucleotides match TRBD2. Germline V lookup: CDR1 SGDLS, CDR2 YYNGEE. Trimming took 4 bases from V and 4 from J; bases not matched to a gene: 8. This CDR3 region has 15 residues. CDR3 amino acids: CASSLGLGGYNEQFF. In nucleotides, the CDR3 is TGTGCCAGCAGCCTTGGACTGGGGGGGTACAATGAGCAGTTCTTC.

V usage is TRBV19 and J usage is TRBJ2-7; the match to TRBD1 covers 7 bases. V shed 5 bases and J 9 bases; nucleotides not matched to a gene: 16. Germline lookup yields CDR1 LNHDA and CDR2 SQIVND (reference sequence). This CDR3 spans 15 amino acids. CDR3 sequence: CASSARQGIFGGQYF. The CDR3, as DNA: TGTGCCAGTAGTGCCAGACAGGGTATCTTCGGAGGGCAGTACTTC.

CDR3 DNA sequence: TGTGCCAGCAGCCCCGCCCCACTAGCGGGCTTTTACAATGAGCAGTTCTTC. Encoded protein: CASSPAPLAGFYNEQFF. The chain joins TRBV5-6 to TRBJ2-1; 9 bases fit TRBD2. Germline CDR1 is SGHDT and CDR2 is YYEEEE. V gave up 4 bases and J gave up 4 bases; unmatched junction bases: 12. The CDR3 runs to 17 residues.

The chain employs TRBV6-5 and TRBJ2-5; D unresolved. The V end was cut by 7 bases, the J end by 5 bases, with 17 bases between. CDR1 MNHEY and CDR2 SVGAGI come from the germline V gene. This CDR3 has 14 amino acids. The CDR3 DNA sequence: TGTGCCAGCACCTCGGATCCTAGTTGGGAGACCCAGTACTTC. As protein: CASTSDPSWETQYF.

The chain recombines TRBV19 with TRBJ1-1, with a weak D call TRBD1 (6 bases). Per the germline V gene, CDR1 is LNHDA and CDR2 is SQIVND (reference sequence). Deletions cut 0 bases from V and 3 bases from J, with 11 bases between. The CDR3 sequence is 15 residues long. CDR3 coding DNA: TGTGCCAGTAGTATAGAGGGGGCGCCATACACTGAAGCTTTCTTT. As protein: CASSIEGAPYTEAFF.

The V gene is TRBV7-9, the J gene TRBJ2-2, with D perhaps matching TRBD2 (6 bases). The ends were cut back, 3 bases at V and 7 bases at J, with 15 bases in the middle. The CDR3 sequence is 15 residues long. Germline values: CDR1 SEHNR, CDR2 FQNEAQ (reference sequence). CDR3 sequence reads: CASSLGTLSVGELFF. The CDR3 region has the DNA TGTGCCAGCAGCTTGGGGACTCTGTCCGTCGGGGAGCTGTTTTTT.

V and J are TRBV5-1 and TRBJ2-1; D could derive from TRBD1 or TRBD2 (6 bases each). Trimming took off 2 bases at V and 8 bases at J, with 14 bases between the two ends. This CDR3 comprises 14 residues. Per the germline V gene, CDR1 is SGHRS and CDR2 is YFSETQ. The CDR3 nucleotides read TGCGCCAGCAGCTTCTCCCTTAGGGGGGATGAGCAGTTCTTC. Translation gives CASSFSLRGDEQFF.

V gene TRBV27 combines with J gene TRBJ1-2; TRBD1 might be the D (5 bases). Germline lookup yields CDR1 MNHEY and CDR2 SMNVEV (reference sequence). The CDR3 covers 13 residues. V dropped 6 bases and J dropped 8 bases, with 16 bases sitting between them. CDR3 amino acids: CASSRDRSFGYTF. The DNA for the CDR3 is TGTGCCAGCAGCCGTGACAGATCGTTCGGCTACACCTTC.

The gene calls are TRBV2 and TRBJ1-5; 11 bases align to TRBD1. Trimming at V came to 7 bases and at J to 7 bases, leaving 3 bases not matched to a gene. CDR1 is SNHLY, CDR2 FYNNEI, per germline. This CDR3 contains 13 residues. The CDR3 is CASIGTGGQPQHF. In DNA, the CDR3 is TGTGCCAGCATCGGGACAGGGGGGCAGCCCCAGCATTTT.

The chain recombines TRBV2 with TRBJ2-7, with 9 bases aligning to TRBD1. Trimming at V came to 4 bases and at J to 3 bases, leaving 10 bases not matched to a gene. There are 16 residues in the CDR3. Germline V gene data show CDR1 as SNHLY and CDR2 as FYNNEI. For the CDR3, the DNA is TGTGCCAGCAGTGGGGGGGGGACAGGGCTTCGCTACGAGCAGTACTTC. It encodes CASSGGGTGLRYEQYF.

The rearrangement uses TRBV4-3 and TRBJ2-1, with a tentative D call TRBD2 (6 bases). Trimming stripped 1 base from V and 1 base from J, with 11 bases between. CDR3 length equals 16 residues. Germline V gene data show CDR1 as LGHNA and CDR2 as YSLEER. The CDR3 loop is CASSQGTSGSYNEQFF. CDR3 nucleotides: TGCGCCAGCAGCCAAGGGACCAGCGGGTCCTACAATGAGCAGTTCTTC.

The CDR3 loop is CASRLSGAQYF. Here the CDR3 DNA reads TGCGCCAGCAGACTCTCGGGGGCCCAGTACTTC. The chain is built from TRBV10-2 and TRBJ2-5, with D perhaps TRBD2 (6 bases). The germline CDR1 and CDR2 sequences are WSHSY and SAAADI. Between the trimmed V and J ends, which lost 6 bases and 9 bases, there was a span of 11 bases. The length of the CDR3 is 11 residues.

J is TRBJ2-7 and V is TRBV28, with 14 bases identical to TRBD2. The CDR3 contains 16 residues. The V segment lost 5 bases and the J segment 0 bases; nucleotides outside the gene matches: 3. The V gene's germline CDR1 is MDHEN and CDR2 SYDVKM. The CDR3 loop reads CASSGGTSGSSYEQYF. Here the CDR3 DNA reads TGTGCCAGCAGTGGGGGGACTAGCGGGAGCTCCTACGAGCAGTACTTC.